This T cell receptor (beta chain) is from a study of T cells in Graves' hyperthyroidism and ophthalmopathy. General study points: Blood also showed most of the thyroid clonotypes that were expanded above 0.001. Separating ophthalmopathy from stable hyperthyroidism was achieved by a 13 V-J model. The model anticipated ophthalmopathy a median approximately 6.7 months pre-onset.

V shed 1 base and J shed 0 bases, with 14 bases lying between them. In germline, CDR1 is SGHRS, CDR2 YFSETQ. This CDR3 region has 16 residues. In making diagnoses, clinical symptoms, serum thyroxine and TRAb, thyroid ultrasound and orbital computed tomography were all used. Authors of the study amplified TCR beta CDR3 regions from RNA transcripts. With the HTBI primer set, the TCR CDR3 went through a first round of RT-PCR. TCRdb re-derived calls from the multiplex PCR reads in MiXCR, one entry per CDR3 protein. The sample records approximately 610,000 distinct CDR3 sequences, roughly 15% being singletons. This clonotype was found many times. The antigen is undetermined.

The rearrangement joins TRBV5-1 to TRBJ2-7, with D possibly being TRBD2 (5 bases). This clonotype originated in a woman between 35 and 50 years old with Graves' ophthalmopathy. Sequences were obtained from blood. Here the CDR3 reads CASSLTGSLSSYEQYF. CDR3 DNA sequence: TGCGCCAGCAGCTTGACGGGATCACTCAGCTCCTACGAGCAGTACTTC. Together with reference TRBV5-1 and TRBJ2-7, the CDR3 gives the full variable domain: KAGVTQTPRYLIKTRGQQVTLSCSPISGHRSVSWYQQTPGQGLQFLFEYFSETQRNKGNFPGRFSGRQFSNSRSEMNVSTLELGDSALYLCASSLTGSLSSYEQYFGPGTRLTVT.